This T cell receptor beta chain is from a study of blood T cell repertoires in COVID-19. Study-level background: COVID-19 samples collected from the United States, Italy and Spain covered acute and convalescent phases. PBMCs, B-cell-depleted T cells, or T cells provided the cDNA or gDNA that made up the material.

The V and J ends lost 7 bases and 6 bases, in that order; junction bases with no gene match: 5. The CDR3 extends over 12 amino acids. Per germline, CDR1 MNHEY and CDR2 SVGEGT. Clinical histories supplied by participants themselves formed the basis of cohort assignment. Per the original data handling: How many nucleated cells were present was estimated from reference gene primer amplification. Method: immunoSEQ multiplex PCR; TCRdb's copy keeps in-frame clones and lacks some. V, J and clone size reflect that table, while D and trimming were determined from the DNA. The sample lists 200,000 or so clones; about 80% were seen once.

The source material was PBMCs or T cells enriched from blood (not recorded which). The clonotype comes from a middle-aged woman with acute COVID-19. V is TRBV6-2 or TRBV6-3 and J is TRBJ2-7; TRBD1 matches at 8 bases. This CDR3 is CASTPQGVEQYF. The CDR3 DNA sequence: TGTGCCAGCACCCCACAGGGGGTCGAGCAGTACTTC.